The 12 T cell receptor beta chains below all came from one sample that was sequenced in a study of beta chain features in type 1 diabetes. Findings and caveats of the study: Type 1 diabetes patients had moderately but significantly shorter TCRB CDR3s in all four CD4+ subsets.

These receptors lack a known antigen. Sequencing targeted expressed TCRB transcripts, as all isolated RNA had been reverse transcribed. TCRdb's copy holds only in-frame clones and misses some; the assay was immunoSEQ multiplex PCR. Of 300,000 to 350,000 clones listed, around 8.5% were seen once; the top ten hold over 0.95%. The sequenced material came from central memory CD4+ T cells from blood. These receptors came from a man aged 30 to 45 with type 1 diabetes.

The rearrangement joins TRBV10-3 to TRBJ2-6, with TRBD1 matching over 8 bases. The CDR3 has 17 amino acids. Losses at the gene ends were 0 bases for V and 0 bases for J; bases not matched to a gene: 1. Looked up from germline, CDR1 is ENHRY and CDR2 is SYGVKD. CDR3: CAISESTGASGANVLTF. The CDR3 DNA is TGTGCCATCAGTGAGTCGACAGGGGCCTCTGGGGCCAACGTCCTGACTTTC.

The J gene is TRBJ1-6, the V gene TRBV14, with 8 bases matching TRBD1. This CDR3 is built from 14 residues. Germline CDR1 reads SGHDN; CDR2 reads FVKESK. The V gene end was trimmed by 4 bases and the J gene end by 10 bases; junction bases not matched to a gene: 6. This CDR3 is CASSRGQGGSPLHF. CDR3 nucleotides: TGTGCCAGCAGCCGTGGACAGGGTGGATCACCCCTCCACTTT. Together with reference TRBV14 and TRBJ1-6, the CDR3 gives the full variable domain: EAGVTQFPSHSVIEKGQTVTLRCDPISGHDNLYWYRRVMGKEIKFLLHFVKESKQDESGMPNNRFLAERTGGTYSTLKVQPAELEDSGVYFCASSRGQGGSPLHFGNGTRLTVT.

This clone has just one count. The V call is TRBV5-1, the J call TRBJ2-3; D possibly corresponds to TRBD2 (5 bases). The CDR3 runs 13 residues. V shed 4 bases and J shed 6 bases, with 12 bases lying between them. Germline V gene lookup returns CDR1 SGHRS and CDR2 YFSETQ. The CDR3 region has the DNA TGCGCCAGCAGCCCCAGACGGGGTGATACGCAGTATTTT. Translating gives CASSPRRGDTQYF.

The chain links TRBV7-2 to TRBJ2-3; the match to TRBD1 covers 9 bases. Germline V gene sequence: CDR1 SGHTA, CDR2 FQGNSA. The CDR3 covers 14 residues. Trimming at V came to 4 bases and at J to 5 bases, leaving 4 bases not matched to a gene. The CDR3 loop is CASSSDRGIDTQYF. In DNA form, the CDR3 reads TGTGCCAGCAGCTCTGACAGGGGGATAGATACGCAGTATTTT.

As concerns this clone: The sample carries other DNA sequences with the same CDR3. V and J are TRBV9 and TRBJ1-1; D not certain. CDR1 and CDR2 from the germline V gene are SGDLS and YYNGEE. Trimming shortened V by 0 bases and J by 1 base, and 7 bases separated the two germline ends. The CDR3 is 14 amino acids. The CDR3 loop reads CASSVAGRNTEAFF. The CDR3 region has the DNA TGTGCCAGCAGCGTAGCGGGCAGGAACACTGAAGCTTTCTTT. Using reference TRBV9 and TRBJ1-1 for the parts outside the CDR3, the full variable domain is DSGVTQTPKHLITATGQRVTLRCSPRSGDLSVYWYQQSLDQGLQFLIQYYNGEERAKGNILERFSAQQFPDLHSELNLSSLELGDSALYFCASSVAGRNTEAFFGQGTRLTVV.

This clone occurred many times. J is TRBJ2-7 and V is TRBV2; maybe TRBD2 (6 bases). Between the trimmed V and J ends, which lost 1 base and 6 bases, there was a span of 7 bases. Germline CDR1 SNHLY, CDR2 FYNNEI. The CDR3 extends over 12 amino acids. The CDR3: CASSEVGGEQYF. CDR3 nucleotide sequence: TGTGCCAGCAGTGAAGTGGGAGGCGAGCAGTACTTC.

This chain connects TRBV4-3 to TRBJ2-3; possible D gene TRBD2, 6 bases. Germline V gene data show CDR1 as LGHNA and CDR2 as YSLEER. This CDR3 is 19 amino acids long. V was trimmed by 2 bases and J by 2 bases, leaving 23 bases between them. The DNA of the CDR3 is TGCGCCAGCAGCCAAAATCCGCCCGGTGCGGGGCCTATCACAGATACGCAGTATTTT. Residues: CASSQNPPGAGPITDTQYF.

This clone was observed a few times. CDR3 region: CAWSVQEYTEAFF. CDR3 bases: TGTGCCTGGAGTGTACAGGAGTACACTGAAGCTTTCTTT. V usage is TRBV30 and J usage is TRBJ1-1, with a possible D match to TRBD1 (5 bases). The V end lost 0 bases, the J end lost 3 bases, and 8 bases lay between the germline ends. CDR3 size: 13 residues. From germline, CDR1 is GTSNPN and CDR2 SVGIG (reference sequence).

This clone was seen only a few times. This CDR3 reads CASRLSGGDGNQPQHF. The CDR3 nucleotides are TGTGCAAGTCGGCTCTCGGGAGGGGATGGCAATCAGCCCCAGCATTTT. The V call is TRBV12-2, the J call TRBJ1-5. TRBV12-2 is annotated as a pseudogene. The CDR3 spans 16 residues.

This clone was seen a few times. This chain links TRBV30 with TRBJ2-5, with a weak D call TRBD2 (6 bases). The J call may be in error: the DNA end matches TRBJ2-7 better. Germline CDR1 reads GTSNPN; CDR2 reads SVGIG (reference sequence). The CDR3 loop spans 12 amino acids. As DNA, the CDR3 is TGTCGCCTCGAGACGGGGGACTACGAGCAGTACTTC. It yields the protein CRLETGDYEQYF.

As regards this clone: An end of the junction differs from the germline gene, which may be a read error. This chain joins TRBV10-3 and TRBJ2-7, with TRBD1 identical over 7 bases. The CDR3 totals 11 residues. Germline V gives CDR1 ENHRY, CDR2 SYGVKD. Written as DNA, the CDR3 is TGTGCCATCAGTTACGACAGGGTACGGACCTTC. Amino acids: CAISYDRVRTF.

CDR3 sequence (DNA): TGTGCCAGCAGTACCGAGGTGAATACGCAGTATTTT. It is translated as CASSTEVNTQYF. This sequence joins TRBV6-6 and TRBJ2-3; D gene ambiguous. Germline V lookup: CDR1 MNHNY, CDR2 SVGAGI (reference sequence). The CDR3 covers 12 residues. The germline V and J ends were trimmed by 5 bases and 7 bases, with 10 bases remaining between them.